This is a list of T cell receptor beta chains from one sample in a study of T cell changes during pregnancy in multiple sclerosis. Method: immunoSEQ multiplex PCR; TCRdb's copy keeps in-frame clones and lacks some. The table has approximately 110,000 clones, approximately 90% seen once. The input for sequencing was peripheral blood, taken after pregnancy. The receptors derive from a female donor with multiple sclerosis, enrolled in a pregnancy study. The CDR3 runs from the conserved cysteine through the conserved F or W.

TRBV14,CASSQDWEGRWNYGYTF
TRBV11-1,CASSLRGTEAFF
TRBV9,CASSVSGGNTEAFF
TRBV6-1,CASSESEGTSYGYTF
TRBV12-5,CASGTPAGSDEQYF
TRBV15,CATSRDRGQPQHF
TRBV11-2,CASSLIQVHEQYF
TRBV11-2,CASSLDRQGARTDTQYF
TRBV9,CASSDGTGEVGEQYF
TRBV4-1,CASSSGQAPGETQYF
TRBV5-1,CASSLGSGANVLTF
TRBV9,CASSVALERGVTDTQYF
TRBV6-5,CASRALQVGETQYF
TRBV6-1,CATRETQYF
TRBV7-9,CASSPIWGEVPDTQYF
TRBV7-8,CASSPWRGGGVDEQFF
TRBV2,CASSPTHYSGVTYEQYF
TRBV7-3,CASSLRDNYEQYF
TRBV7-2,CASSSFGGPNEKLFF
TRBV19,CASSNRDRAEDTQYF
TRBV5-1,CASSFTDRPEDKFIYGYTF
TRBV5-4,CASSLKQGNNSPLHF
TRBV11-3,CASSLSADTQYF
TRBV6-6,CASSYRNSPNEKLFF
TRBV5-1,CASSLLSGGPENEQFF
TRBV5-8,CASSLLDRGTYGYTF
TRBV5-4,CASSLALPGTEAFF
TRBV6-6,CASSYQAGEKLFF
TRBV2,CASSEARGDTGELFF
TRBV2,CASTTQGGETQYF
TRBV30,CAWSFSGGPSYNEQFF
TRBV10-2,CALSGNRWDEQFF
TRBV4-1,CASSQVDRANSPLHF
TRBV5-1,CASSVSPQGIGNTIYF
TRBV30,CAWSVDPAGGEIGELFF
TRBV11-2,CASSILAAPTDTQYF